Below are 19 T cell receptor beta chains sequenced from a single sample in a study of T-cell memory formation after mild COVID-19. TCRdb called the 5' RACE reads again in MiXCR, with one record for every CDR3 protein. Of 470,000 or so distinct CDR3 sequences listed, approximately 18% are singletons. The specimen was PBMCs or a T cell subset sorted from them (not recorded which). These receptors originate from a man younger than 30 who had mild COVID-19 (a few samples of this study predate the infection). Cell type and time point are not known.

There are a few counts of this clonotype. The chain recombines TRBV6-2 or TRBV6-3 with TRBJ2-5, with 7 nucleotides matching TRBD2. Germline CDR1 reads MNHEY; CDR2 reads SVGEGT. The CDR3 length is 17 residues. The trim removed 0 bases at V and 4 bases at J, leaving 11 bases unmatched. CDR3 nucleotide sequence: TGTGCCAGCAGTTACTCTAACGGACTAGGGTCCTCAGAGACCCAGTACTTC. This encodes CASSYSNGLGSSETQYF.

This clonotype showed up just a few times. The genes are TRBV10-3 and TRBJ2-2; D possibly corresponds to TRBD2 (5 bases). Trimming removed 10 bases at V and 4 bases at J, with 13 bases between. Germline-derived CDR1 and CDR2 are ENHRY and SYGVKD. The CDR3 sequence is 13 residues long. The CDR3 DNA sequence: TGTGCCACCGCCTCGGGGTTCACCGGGGAGCTGTTTTTT. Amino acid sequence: CATASGFTGELFF.

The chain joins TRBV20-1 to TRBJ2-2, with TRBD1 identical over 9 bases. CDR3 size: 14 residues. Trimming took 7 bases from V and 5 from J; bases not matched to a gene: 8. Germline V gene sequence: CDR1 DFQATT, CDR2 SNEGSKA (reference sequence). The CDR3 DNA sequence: TGCAGTGGTTCCGGGACAGGGAGGACCGGGGAGCTGTTTTTT. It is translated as CSGSGTGRTGELFF.

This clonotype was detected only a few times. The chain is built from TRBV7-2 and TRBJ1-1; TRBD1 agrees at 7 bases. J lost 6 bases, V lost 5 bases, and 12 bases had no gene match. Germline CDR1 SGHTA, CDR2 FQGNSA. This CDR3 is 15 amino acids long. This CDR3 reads CASSIDRDYVPEAFF. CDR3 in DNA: TGTGCCAGCAGCATCGACAGGGATTACGTCCCTGAAGCTTTCTTT.

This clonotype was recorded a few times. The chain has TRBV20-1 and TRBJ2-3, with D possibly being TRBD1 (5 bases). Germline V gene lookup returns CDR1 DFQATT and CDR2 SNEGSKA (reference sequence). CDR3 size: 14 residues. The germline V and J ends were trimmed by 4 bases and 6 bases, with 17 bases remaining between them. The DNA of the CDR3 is TGCAGTGCTATCCTACCAGGGTCCTGGGATACGCAGTATTTT. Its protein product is CSAILPGSWDTQYF.

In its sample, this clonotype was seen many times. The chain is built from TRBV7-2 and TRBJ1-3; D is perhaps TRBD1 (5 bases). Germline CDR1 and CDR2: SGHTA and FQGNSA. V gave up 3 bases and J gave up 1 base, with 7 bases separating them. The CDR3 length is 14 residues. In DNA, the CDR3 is TGTGCCAGCAGCTTGAGGGGATCTGGAAACACCATATATTTT. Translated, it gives CASSLRGSGNTIYF.

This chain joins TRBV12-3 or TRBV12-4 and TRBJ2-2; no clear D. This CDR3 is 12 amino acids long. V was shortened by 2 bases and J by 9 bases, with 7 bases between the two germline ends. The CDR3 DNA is TGTGCCAGCAGTTTACGATCCTGGGAGCTGTTTTTT. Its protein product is CASSLRSWELFF.

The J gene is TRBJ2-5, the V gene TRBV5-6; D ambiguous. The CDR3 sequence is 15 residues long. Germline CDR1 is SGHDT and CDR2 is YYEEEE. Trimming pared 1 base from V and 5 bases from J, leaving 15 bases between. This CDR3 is CASSLRVWVGETQYF. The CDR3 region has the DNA TGTGCCAGCAGCTTGAGGGTGTGGGTAGGGGAGACCCAGTACTTC.

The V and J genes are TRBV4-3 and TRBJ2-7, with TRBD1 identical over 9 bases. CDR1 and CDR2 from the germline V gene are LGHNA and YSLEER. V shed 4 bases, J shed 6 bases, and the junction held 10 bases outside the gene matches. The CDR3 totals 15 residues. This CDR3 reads CASSPSGQGSFEQYF. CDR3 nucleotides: TGCGCCAGCAGCCCATCGGGACAGGGAAGTTTCGAGCAGTACTTC.

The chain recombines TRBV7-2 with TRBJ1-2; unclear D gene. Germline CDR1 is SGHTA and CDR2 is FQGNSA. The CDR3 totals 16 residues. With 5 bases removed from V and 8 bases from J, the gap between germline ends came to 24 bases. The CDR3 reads CASSHQTTTPGAGYTF. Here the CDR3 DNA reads TGTGCCAGCAGCCACCAAACCACCACTCCAGGTGCAGGCTACACCTTC.

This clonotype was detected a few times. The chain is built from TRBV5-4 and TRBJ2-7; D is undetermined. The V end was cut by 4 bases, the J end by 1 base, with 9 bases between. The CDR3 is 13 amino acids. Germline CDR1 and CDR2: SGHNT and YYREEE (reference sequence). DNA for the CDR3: TGTGCCAGCAGCGGTAGAGGTTCCTACGAGCAGTACTTC. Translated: CASSGRGSYEQYF.

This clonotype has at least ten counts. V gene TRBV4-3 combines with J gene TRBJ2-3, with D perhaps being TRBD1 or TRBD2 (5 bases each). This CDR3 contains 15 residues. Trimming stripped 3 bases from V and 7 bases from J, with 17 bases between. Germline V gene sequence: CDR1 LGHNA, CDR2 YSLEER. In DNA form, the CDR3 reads TGCGCCAGCAGCCAGTCCCGGGACCCTCCTTATACGCAGTATTTT. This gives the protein CASSQSRDPPYTQYF.

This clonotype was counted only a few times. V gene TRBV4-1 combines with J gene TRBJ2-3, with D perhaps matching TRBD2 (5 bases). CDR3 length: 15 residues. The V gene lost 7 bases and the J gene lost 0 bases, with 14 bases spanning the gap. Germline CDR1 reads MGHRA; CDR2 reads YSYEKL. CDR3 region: CASTDAGYSTDTQYF. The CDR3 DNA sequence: TGCGCCAGCACCGACGCGGGCTATAGCACAGATACGCAGTATTTT.

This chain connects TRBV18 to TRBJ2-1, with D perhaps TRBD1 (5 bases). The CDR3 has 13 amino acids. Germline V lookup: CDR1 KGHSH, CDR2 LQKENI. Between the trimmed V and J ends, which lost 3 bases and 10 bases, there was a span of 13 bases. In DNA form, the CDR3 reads TGTGCCAGCTCACCGGCAGGGCGGCGGGAGCAGTTCTTC. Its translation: CASSPAGRREQFF. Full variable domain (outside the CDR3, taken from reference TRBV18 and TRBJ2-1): NAGVMQNPRHLVRRRGQEARLRCSPMKGHSHVYWYRQLPEEGLKFMVYLQKENIIDESGMPKERFSAEFPKEGPSILRIQQVVRGDSAAYFCASSPAGRREQFFGPGTRLTVL.

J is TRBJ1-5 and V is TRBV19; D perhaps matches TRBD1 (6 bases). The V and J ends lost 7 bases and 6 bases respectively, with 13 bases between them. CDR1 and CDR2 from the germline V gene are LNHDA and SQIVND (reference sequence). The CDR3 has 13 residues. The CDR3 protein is CASTQTGTQPQHF. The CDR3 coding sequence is TGTGCCAGTACCCAAACAGGGACTCAGCCCCAGCATTTT.

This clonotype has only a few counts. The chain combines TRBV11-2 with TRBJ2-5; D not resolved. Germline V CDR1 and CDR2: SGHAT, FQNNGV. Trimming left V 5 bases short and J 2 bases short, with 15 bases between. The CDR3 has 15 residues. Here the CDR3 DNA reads TGTGCCAGCAGCCAAAGTCCGGTTACTCAAGAGACCCAGTACTTC. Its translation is CASSQSPVTQETQYF.

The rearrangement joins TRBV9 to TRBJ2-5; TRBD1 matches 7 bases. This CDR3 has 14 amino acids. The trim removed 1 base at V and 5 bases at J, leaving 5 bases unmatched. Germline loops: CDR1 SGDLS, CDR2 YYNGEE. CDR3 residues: CASSVSTGDETQYF. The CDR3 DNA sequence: TGTGCCAGCAGCGTATCTACAGGGGATGAGACCCAGTACTTC.

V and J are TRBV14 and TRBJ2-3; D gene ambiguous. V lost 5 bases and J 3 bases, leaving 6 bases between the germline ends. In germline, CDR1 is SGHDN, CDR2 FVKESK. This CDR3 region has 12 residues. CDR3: CASSGETDTQYF. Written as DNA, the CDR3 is TGTGCCAGCAGCGGAGAGACAGATACGCAGTATTTT.

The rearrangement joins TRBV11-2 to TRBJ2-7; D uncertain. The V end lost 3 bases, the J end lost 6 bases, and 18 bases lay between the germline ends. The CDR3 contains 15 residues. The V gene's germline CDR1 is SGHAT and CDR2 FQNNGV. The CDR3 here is CASSLAAGNPSEQYF. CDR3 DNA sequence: TGTGCCAGCAGCTTGGCGGCAGGCAACCCCTCCGAGCAGTACTTC.